The present entry profiles one T cell receptor (beta chain) with its context. This record comes from a study of blood T cell repertoires in COVID-19. Original methodology: Scientists estimated how many nucleated cells there were by amplifying reference gene primers. Profiling relied on immunoSEQ multiplex PCR, and the TCRdb table lists in-frame clones only, not all of them. That table is the source of V, J and clone size, and D and trimming were worked out from the DNA. The sample yields roughly 88,000 clones, 85% to 95% seen once. Germline V gene lookup returns CDR1 MNHEY and CDR2 SMNVEV (reference sequence). V lost 5 bases to trimming and J lost 5 bases; unmatched junction nucleotides: 4. The CDR3 is 16 residues long.

This receptor was identified in a woman aged 45-65 years in a cohort sampled during active COVID-19. The V gene is TRBV27, the J gene TRBJ2-1, with 15 nucleotides matching TRBD2. Sequenced input: peripheral blood. The CDR3 nucleotides are TGTGCCAGCAGTCCCTGGACTAGCGGGAGGGACAATGAGCAGTTCTTC. This sequence encodes CASSPWTSGRDNEQFF.